The subject of this entry is one TCR beta chain. The antigen is undetermined. Healthy Russian Caucasian donors spanned ages about 6 to 95 years. The authors ran a second PCR of about 7 to 12 cycles using a sample-barcoded 5' primer and a J-beta primer mix. TCRdb redid the calling of the 5' RACE reads with MiXCR, one entry per CDR3 protein. The table includes about 1.7 million distinct CDR3 sequences, 28% detected once. This sample was included in a study of blood T cells in healthy people across ages. Study information: Through template switching, about one barcoded beta molecule was captured per two T cells, as measured in model experiments. Study-wide points: TCR beta diversity per million T cells fell roughly linearly with age. Donor CMV status was unknown, possibly confounding expanded clonotype changes.

This TCR came from a woman aged 25 to 39 in good health. The sequenced sample was blood.

The CDR3 is CASNVYRAEKLFF. For the CDR3, the DNA is TGTGCCAGCAACGTCTACAGGGCTGAAAAACTGTTTTTT. The genes are TRBV11-2 and TRBJ1-4; tentative D call: TRBD1 (6 bases). The germline V and J ends were trimmed by 7 bases and 7 bases, with 13 bases remaining between them. CDR1 and CDR2 (germline): SGHAT, FQNNGV. CDR3 length: 13 residues.